Listed here is a single T cell receptor beta chain. The data originate from a study of technical replicates of blood from several donors. Produced via immunoSEQ multiplex PCR; TCRdb's table is partial and in-frame only. The repertoire consists of roughly 15,000 clones, with approximately 80% occurring once and the leading ten covering around 13%. This CDR3 is built from 15 residues. CDR1 GTSNPN and CDR2 SVGIG come from the germline V gene (reference sequence). V lost 5 bases and J lost 4, with 21 bases in between. V and J are TRBV30 and TRBJ2-7, with D possibly matching TRBD2 (6 bases). Sequenced: PBMCs. The sequence derives from a human donor in good health. CDR3 protein: CAWGAVGGFLYEQYF. In DNA form, the CDR3 reads TGTGCCTGGGGTGCAGTGGGAGGCTTTCTTTACGAGCAGTACTTC.